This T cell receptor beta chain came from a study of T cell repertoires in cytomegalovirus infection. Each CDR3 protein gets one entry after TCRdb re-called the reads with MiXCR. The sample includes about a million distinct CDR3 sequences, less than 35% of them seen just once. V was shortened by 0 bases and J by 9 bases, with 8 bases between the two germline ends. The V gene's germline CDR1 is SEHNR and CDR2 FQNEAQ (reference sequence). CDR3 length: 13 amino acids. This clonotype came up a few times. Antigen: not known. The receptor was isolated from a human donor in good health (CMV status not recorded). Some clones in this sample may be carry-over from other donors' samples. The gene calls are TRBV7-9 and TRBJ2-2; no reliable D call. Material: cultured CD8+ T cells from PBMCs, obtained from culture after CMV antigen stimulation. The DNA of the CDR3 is TGTGCCAGCAGCTTAGCGCCGGCCCGGGAGCTGTTTTTT. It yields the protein CASSLAPARELFF.